This T cell receptor beta chain was retrieved from a study of regulatory T cells in long-lasting Graves disease. Across the whole study: Persistence in Graves' disease denoted antithyroid drug use beyond 5 years alongside positive TSH receptor antibodies.

Sequencing libraries for TCR beta were prepared with iRepertoire HTBI primers and Arm-PCR of CDR3 regions. As processed by the authors: From all samples, identification returned 12 to 15 TRBJ and 60 to 80 TRBV segments. TCRdb re-called the multiplex PCR reads through MiXCR, storing one row per CDR3 protein. The V and J calls follow TCRdb's processing rather than the paper's. Of about 290,000 distinct CDR3 sequences in the sample, around a fifth were seen once. Study-wide results and limits: Favored usage of TRBV28, TRBJ1-2 and TRBJ2-5 was recorded in persistent disease. Having few samples may have compromised the accuracy.

Trimming took 2 bases from V and 7 from J, leaving 8 bases between them. This CDR3 is 13 amino acids long. Germline lookup yields CDR1 MDHEN and CDR2 SYDVKM. This clonotype was observed at least ten times. The target antigen is unknown. Time point indicated: persistent/refractory GD, antithyroid drugs over 5 years with positive TRAb. Making the TCR library involved RNA that had been extracted from PBMCs. This chain connects TRBV28 to TRBJ1-4; D gene uncertain. The specimen comprised peripheral blood mononuclear cells (PBMCs), sampled when the disease was refractory, from a patient treated with antithyroid drugs. This sequence originates from a female donor with Graves disease. The CDR3 region has the DNA TGTGCCAGCAGTTTAGTCGCCTTTGAAAAACTGTTTTTT. Translated: CASSLVAFEKLFF.